The 20 T cell receptor beta chains below were found in one sample sequenced in a study of CD8+CD57+ T cells in acquired aplastic anemia. Genomic DNA, serving as template, underwent TCR beta VDJ and CDR3 profiling. A single record per CDR3 protein comes from TCRdb applying MiXCR to the reads. Of 150,000 to 200,000 distinct CDR3 sequences in the sample, roughly 64% were seen once. Sequencing was done on a sample of sorted CD4+, CD8+, or CD8+CD57+ T cells (not recorded which) from PBMCs. These receptors were taken from a human donor with severe aplastic anemia or a healthy control (not recorded which).

The J gene is TRBJ2-5, the V gene TRBV7-7; 7 bases are a match to TRBD1. The V and J ends lost 1 base and 5 bases, in that order; junction bases with no gene match: 7. This CDR3 has 15 residues. The V gene's germline CDR1 is SSHAT and CDR2 FNYEAQ (reference sequence). The CDR3 nucleotides are TGTGCCAGCAGCTTAGGGCCGACAGGGTGGGAGACCCAGTACTTC. Protein: CASSLGPTGWETQYF.

This clonotype showed up just a few times. A read error may be the cause here, since a much bigger clone is one base away. This chain joins TRBV11-2 and TRBJ2-7; TRBD2 is a possible D gene (6 bases). With 4 bases removed from V and 3 bases from J, the gap between germline ends came to 19 bases. The CDR3 sequence is 16 residues long. The V gene's germline CDR1 is SGHAT and CDR2 FQNNGV. The CDR3 bases are TGTGCCAGCAGCTCAGGAGGAGGGATGACATTCTACGAGCAGTACTTC. The encoded protein is CASSSGGGMTFYEQYF.

This clonotype was observed at least ten times. This chain joins TRBV7-9 and TRBJ1-1; D possibly corresponds to TRBD1 (5 bases). This CDR3 is built from 14 residues. The ends were cut back, 3 bases at V and 4 bases at J, with 12 bases in the middle. Germline loops: CDR1 SEHNR, CDR2 FQNEAQ (reference sequence). The CDR3 DNA reads as TGTGCCAGCAGCTTCGCAGGGTCGGCCACTGAAGCTTTCTTT. It specifies CASSFAGSATEAFF. Together with reference TRBV7-9 and TRBJ1-1, the CDR3 gives the full variable domain: DTGVSQNPRHKITKRGQNVTFRCDPISEHNRLYWYRQTLGQGPEFLTYFQNEAQLEKSRLLSDRFSAERPKGSFSTLEIQRTEQGDSAMYLCASSFAGSATEAFFGQGTRLTVV.

The chain joins TRBV5-1 to TRBJ2-7; 10 nucleotides line up with TRBD1. Germline CDR1 and CDR2: SGHRS and YFSETQ. Trimming removed 4 bases from V and 2 bases from J; junction bases left unmatched: 9. This CDR3 has 16 residues. The DNA for the CDR3 is TGCGCCAGCAGCCCGGGTGGGACAGGGGTAACCTACGAGCAGTACTTC. As protein: CASSPGGTGVTYEQYF.

The chain is built from TRBV6-5 and TRBJ2-1; D ambiguous. V was cut by 6 bases and J by 2 bases, with 14 bases left in between. CDR1 MNHEY and CDR2 SVGAGI come from the germline V gene. This CDR3 comprises 15 residues. The CDR3 reads CASSRPGRAYNEQFF. Written as DNA, the CDR3 is TGTGCCAGCAGCCGTCCTGGACGGGCCTACAATGAGCAGTTCTTC.

This clonotype occurred a few times. This chain uses TRBV27 with TRBJ1-2, with TRBD1 identical over 9 bases. Per germline, CDR1 MNHEY and CDR2 SMNVEV (reference sequence). This CDR3 is built from 13 residues. V shed 6 bases, J shed 7 bases, and the junction held 6 bases outside the gene matches. The CDR3 reads CASRSTGGAGYTF. CDR3 in DNA: TGTGCCAGCAGATCTACAGGGGGCGCTGGCTACACCTTC.

This clonotype was counted at least ten times. The chain recombines TRBV12-3 or TRBV12-4 with TRBJ1-1; 7 nucleotides align to TRBD1. The V and J ends lost 5 bases and 6 bases, in that order; junction bases with no gene match: 27. This CDR3 has 20 amino acids. CDR3 protein: CASSTSTPPPGTDFAAEAFF. The CDR3 DNA reads TGTGCCAGCAGTACATCAACCCCACCTCCGGGGACAGATTTTGCGGCTGAAGCTTTCTTT.

The chain carries TRBV20-1 and TRBJ2-7; no firm D call. This CDR3 has 12 amino acids. V was shortened by 1 base and J by 0 bases, with 4 bases between the two germline ends. CDR1 DFQATT and CDR2 SNEGSKA come from the germline V gene (reference sequence). This chain's CDR3 is CSARGHSYEQYF. CDR3 bases: TGCAGTGCTAGAGGCCACTCCTACGAGCAGTACTTC.

This clonotype was recorded once. V is TRBV29-1 and J is TRBJ2-7; D gene ambiguous. This CDR3 region has 13 residues. The V end lost 4 bases, the J end lost 0 bases, and 10 bases lay between the germline ends. The germline V gene encodes CDR1 SQVTM and CDR2 ANQGSEA. This CDR3 reads CSVGLSPSYEQYF. The CDR3 nucleotides read TGCAGCGTTGGCCTCAGTCCCTCCTACGAGCAGTACTTC.

The chain is built from TRBV7-9 and TRBJ1-4; maybe TRBD1 (6 bases). CDR3 length: 13 amino acids. Germline V gene sequence: CDR1 SEHNR, CDR2 FQNEAQ (reference sequence). Trimming cost V 6 bases and J 5 bases, with 10 bases left between them. The CDR3 loop is CASRLQGNEKLFF. The CDR3 nucleotides read TGTGCCAGCAGACTACAGGGAAATGAAAAACTGTTTTTT.

The rearrangement links TRBV20-1 to TRBJ1-1; 8 bases are shared with TRBD1. After removal of 0 bases from V and 2 bases from J, the junction contained 5 bases not matched to a gene. There are 15 residues in the CDR3. CDR1 and CDR2 from the germline V gene are DFQATT and SNEGSKA (reference sequence). The CDR3 here is CSARDFGQGNTEAFF. As DNA, the CDR3 is TGCAGTGCTAGAGATTTCGGACAGGGAAACACTGAAGCTTTCTTT.

The chain employs TRBV20-1 and TRBJ2-1; TRBD2 matches 9 bases. The ends lost 3 bases at V and 4 bases at J; junction bases unmatched: 4. CDR3 length: 14 residues. Germline V CDR1 and CDR2: DFQATT, SNEGSKA (reference sequence). Written as DNA, the CDR3 is TGCAGTGCTAGTACGACTAGCGGATACAATGAGCAGTTCTTC. Protein sequence: CSASTTSGYNEQFF.

This clonotype was counted only a few times. The rearrangement joins TRBV7-9 to TRBJ2-7; 9 nucleotides match TRBD2. The CDR3 is 15 amino acids. V shed 2 bases, J shed 5 bases, and the junction held 7 bases outside the gene matches. From germline, CDR1 is SEHNR and CDR2 FQNEAQ (reference sequence). CDR3 nucleotide sequence: TGTGCCAGCAGCTTACACACCGGCGGGAGGGACGAGCAGTACTTC. Its protein product is CASSLHTGGRDEQYF.

The CDR3 is CSARDEGSSYEQYF. CDR3 DNA: TGCAGTGCTAGAGATGAAGGAAGCTCCTACGAGCAGTACTTC. The chain combines TRBV20-1 with TRBJ2-7, with D hard to call. Deletions cut 0 bases from V and 0 bases from J, with 9 bases between. CDR3 length: 14 residues. Germline V gives CDR1 DFQATT, CDR2 SNEGSKA (reference sequence).

The genes are TRBV20-1 and TRBJ2-7, with TRBD2 matching over 10 bases. The J segment lost 0 bases and the V segment lost 5 bases, leaving 13 bases of the junction unmatched. This CDR3 has 17 residues. Germline CDR1 DFQATT, CDR2 SNEGSKA (reference sequence). In DNA, the CDR3 is TGCAGTGCTGGCCCCCGGACTAGCGGCACCTGCTCCTACGAGCAGTACTTC. Its protein is CSAGPRTSGTCSYEQYF.

Details on this clonotype: The junction departs from germline at one end; a sequencing error may be responsible. The genes are TRBV14 and TRBJ1-4; no firm D call. CDR1 is SGHDN and CDR2 is FVKESK in the germline V gene. The CDR3 extends over 16 amino acids. CDR3 nucleotide sequence: TGTGCCAGCAGCCAAGGCGGGGAAGGACGTAATGAAAAACTGATTTTT. This codes for CASSQGGEGRNEKLIF.

The chain employs TRBV9 and TRBJ2-6, with TRBD1 identical over 7 bases. The length of the CDR3 is 17 residues. The germline gives CDR1 SGDLS, CDR2 YYNGEE. Trimming removed 5 bases from V and 0 bases from J; junction bases left unmatched: 8. The CDR3 reads CASSLGQASSGANVLTF. CDR3 nucleotide sequence: TGTGCCAGCAGTTTAGGACAGGCGAGCTCTGGGGCCAACGTCCTGACTTTC.

J is TRBJ1-2 and V is TRBV2, with 9 bases identical to TRBD1. Germline CDR1 SNHLY, CDR2 FYNNEI. V shed 3 bases, J shed 1 base, and the junction held 6 bases outside the gene matches. The CDR3 is made up of 16 amino acids. CDR3 sequence reads: CASSDQDRGYNYGYTF. Here the CDR3 DNA reads TGTGCCAGCAGTGATCAGGACAGGGGATATAACTATGGCTACACCTTC.

This clonotype is a singleton in its sample. The chain couples TRBV7-9 to TRBJ1-1, with D possibly matching TRBD1 (6 bases). Trimming stripped 4 bases from V and 5 bases from J, with 11 bases between. The CDR3 runs 13 residues. Germline CDR1 reads SEHNR; CDR2 reads FQNEAQ (reference sequence). CDR3 protein: CASSYRVGTEAFF. CDR3 nucleotides: TGTGCCAGCAGCTACAGGGTAGGGACTGAAGCTTTCTTT. Filled out from reference TRBV7-9 and TRBJ1-1, the complete variable domain reads DTGVSQNPRHKITKRGQNVTFRCDPISEHNRLYWYRQTLGQGPEFLTYFQNEAQLEKSRLLSDRFSAERPKGSFSTLEIQRTEQGDSAMYLCASSYRVGTEAFFGQGTRLTVV.

This clonotype came up a few times. The chain is built from TRBV15 and TRBJ2-7, with TRBD2 identical over 7 bases. The CDR3 is made up of 14 amino acids. V shed 3 bases and J 5 bases; nucleotides not matched to a gene: 7. Germline V gene data show CDR1 as LNHNV and CDR2 as YYDKDF (reference sequence). CDR3 sequence: CATSSREVVNEQYF. The DNA of the CDR3 is TGTGCCACCAGCAGCCGGGAGGTTGTCAACGAGCAGTACTTC.